A selection of T cell receptor beta chains follows, all from one sample in a study of regulatory T cells in long-lasting Graves disease. One entry per CDR3 protein, called by TCRdb with MiXCR from the multiplex PCR reads. The sample holds around 430,000 distinct CDR3 sequences; 22% are singletons and the top ten take 13%. The sequences come from peripheral blood mononuclear cells (PBMCs), collected when the disease was refractory, from a patient treated with antithyroid drugs. The source of these receptors is a female donor with Graves disease. CDR3s include the opening cysteine and the closing phenylalanine or tryptophan. The order of the fields is CDR3 protein, CDR3 DNA, D gene, V gene, J gene, clone size. The D gene is left open where the match is weak. Clone size is shown for a subset of rows, as once, few, many or a class of expanded clone.

CASSQDLGQPQHF	TGTGCCAGCAGCCAAGATCTGGGTCAGCCCCAGCATTTT	-	TRBV3-1	TRBJ1-5	many
CASSYSFPSGNYGYTF	TGTGCCAGCAGTTACTCGTTCCCCAGCGGAAACTATGGCTACACCTTC	-	TRBV6-6	TRBJ1-2	few
CASSDGADYGYTF	TGCGCCAGCAGCGACGGGGCGGACTATGGCTACACCTTC	-	TRBV10-2	TRBJ1-2	-
CASSNNEKLFF	TGTGCCAGCAGCAATAATGAAAAACTGTTTTTT	-	TRBV28	TRBJ1-4	many
CATSTGHGELFF	TGTGCCACCAGCACAGGGCACGGGGAGCTGTTTTTT	-	TRBV24-1	TRBJ2-2	-
CAWSVSNSPLHF	TGTGCCTGGAGTGTAAGCAATTCACCCCTCCACTTT	-	TRBV30	TRBJ1-6	-
CASSLAGDTEAFF	TGTGCCAGCAGTTTGGCCGGGGACACTGAAGCTTTCTTT	-	TRBV7-2	TRBJ1-1	many
CASSFGTSGRYYYQETQYF	TGTGCCAGCAGCTTCGGGACTAGCGGGAGGTACTACTACCAAGAGACCCAGTACTTC	TRBD2	TRBV7-2	TRBJ2-5	-
CSARGERWETQYF	TGCAGTGCGCGTGGGGAGCGATGGGAGACCCAGTACTTC	-	TRBV20-1	TRBJ2-5	few
CATSDPREGMAGSNQPQHF	TGTGCCACCAGTGACCCAAGGGAAGGGATGGCCGGTAGCAATCAGCCCCAGCATTTT	-	TRBV24-1	TRBJ1-5	few
CASSHRASETQYF	TGTGCCAGCAGCCACAGGGCCAGCGAGACCCAGTACTTC	-	TRBV27	TRBJ2-5	many
CASSAHTTPQGEAFF	TGTGCCAGCAGTGCTCACACCACCCCACAGGGTGAAGCTTTCTTT	-	TRBV25-1	TRBJ1-1	-
CASGISGGWGVQETQYF	TGTGCCAGTGGAATTAGCGGAGGTTGGGGGGTCCAAGAGACCCAGTACTTC	-	TRBV19	TRBJ2-5	few
CASSTSGRAREQYF	TGTGCCAGCAGCACTAGCGGGAGGGCCCGGGAGCAGTACTTC	TRBD2	TRBV28	TRBJ2-7	many
CASSSGQEQETQYF	TGTGCCAGCAGTTCGGGGCAGGAACAAGAGACCCAGTACTTC	-	TRBV12-3/TRBV12-4	TRBJ2-5	many
CASSQAGPQETQYF	TGTGCCAGCAGCCAAGCAGGTCCGCAAGAGACCCAGTACTTC	-	TRBV3-1	TRBJ2-5	few
CASSRTESQPQHF	TGTGCCAGCAGCCGGACAGAAAGTCAGCCCCAGCATTTT	-	TRBV12-3/TRBV12-4	TRBJ1-5	many
CASSYGDRGKLQYF	TGTGCCAGCAGTTACGGGGACAGGGGGAAACTGCAGTACTTC	TRBD1	TRBV6-2/TRBV6-3	TRBJ2-7	many
CSAREDTLNTEAFF	TGCAGTGCTAGAGAGGACACTTTGAACACTGAAGCTTTCTTT	-	TRBV20-1	TRBJ1-1	-
CASTLGAPGAQPQHF	TGTGCCAGCACCTTAGGGGCCCCCGGCGCCCAGCCCCAGCATTTT	-	TRBV12-3/TRBV12-4	TRBJ1-5	many
CASSLASTIQRETQYF	TGTGCCAGCAGCTTGGCCTCGACCATCCAGAGGGAGACCCAGTACTTC	-	TRBV5-4	TRBJ2-5	-
CASSMRAGARYEQYF	TGTGCCAGTAGTATGAGGGCAGGGGCACGCTACGAGCAGTACTTC	-	TRBV19	TRBJ2-7	few
CASSLLGVQGSFTNYGYTF	TGTGCCAGCAGTTTATTAGGGGTGCAGGGGTCCTTTACTAACTATGGCTACACCTTC	-	TRBV28	TRBJ1-2	many
CASSIVGQLNQPQHF	TGTGCCAGTAGTATAGTTGGACAGCTCAATCAGCCCCAGCATTTT	-	TRBV19	TRBJ1-5	-
CASRPGTGSETQYF	TGTGCCAGTAGACCCGGGACAGGGTCCGAGACCCAGTACTTC	TRBD1	TRBV19	TRBJ2-5	few
CASSLETSGGLDEQFF	TGCGCCAGCAGCTTGGAGACTAGCGGGGGGTTGGATGAGCAGTTCTTC	TRBD2	TRBV5-1	TRBJ2-1	few
CASSYSAGRAYEQYF	TGTGCCAGCAGTTACTCGGCAGGTCGGGCCTACGAGCAGTACTTC	-	TRBV6-5	TRBJ2-7	-
CASGVLGYEQYF	TGTGCCAGCGGCGTGTTGGGTTACGAGCAGTACTTC	-	TRBV11-1	TRBJ2-7	many